A single sample gave rise to the 25 T cell receptor beta chains below, sequenced in a study of molecular identifiers for immune sequencing clone quantification. TCRdb redid the calling of the PCR reads with MiXCR, one entry per CDR3 protein. The table shows 400,000 to 600,000 distinct CDR3 sequences, with 20% to 25% occurring only once. The source material was naive CD8+ T cells from blood, with Jurkat cell RNA spiked in. Subset given: FACS-sorted CD8+CD4-CCR7+CD45RA+ naive T cells. All receptors come from a human donor in good health. Some libraries in this study had Jurkat cell RNA spiked in.

This clonotype was recorded at least ten times. The genes are TRBV12-3 or TRBV12-4 and TRBJ1-1, with D perhaps TRBD1 (6 bases). This CDR3 region has 22 residues. V lost 6 bases and J 1 base, leaving 36 bases between the germline ends. CDR3 bases: TGTGCCAGCAGGCTACCAACCTTTTCTGGGGCTAGGACAGTGTCAGAGAACACTGAAGCTTTCTTT. Translation gives CASRLPTFSGARTVSENTEAFF.

This clonotype has a count of ten or more. The chain links TRBV4-3 to TRBJ2-7, with 9 bases aligning to TRBD1. V lost 0 bases, J lost 4 bases, and 7 bases stayed unmatched. Germline lookup yields CDR1 LGHNA and CDR2 YSLEER. The CDR3 runs 16 residues. CDR3 sequence (DNA): TGCGCCAGCAGCCAAGATTCAACAGGGGGCTTGTACGAGCAGTACTTC. This gives the protein CASSQDSTGGLYEQYF.

The table lists this clonotype with a few counts. The chain couples TRBV28 to TRBJ1-6; TRBD1 matches 8 bases. CDR1 MDHEN and CDR2 SYDVKM come from the germline V gene. V was clipped by 6 bases and J by 3 bases; unmatched bases: 7. The CDR3 is made up of 16 amino acids. The CDR3 coding sequence is TGTGCCAGCAGCAGTGGACAGGGCTTCTATAATTCACCCCTCCACTTT. This sequence encodes CASSSGQGFYNSPLHF.

This clonotype occurred many times. This chain links TRBV30 with TRBJ2-7; tentatively, D is TRBD1 (6 bases). From germline, CDR1 is GTSNPN and CDR2 SVGIG (reference sequence). Trimming took 1 base from V and 6 from J, leaving 10 bases between them. CDR3 length: 12 amino acids. CDR3 loop: CAWSETGIEQYF. The CDR3 region has the DNA TGTGCCTGGAGTGAGACAGGTATCGAGCAGTACTTC. Using reference TRBV30 and TRBJ2-7 for the parts outside the CDR3, the full variable domain is SQTIHQWPATLVQPVGSPLSLECTVEGTSNPNLYWYRQAAGRGLQLLFYSVGIGQISSEVPQNLSASRPQDRQFILSSKKLLLSDSGFYLCAWSETGIEQYFGPGTRLTVT.

Notes on this clonotype: A clone one base away is much larger, so this may be a read error. This chain connects TRBV2 to TRBJ1-2, with a weak D call TRBD1 (6 bases). The CDR3 is made up of 14 amino acids. CDR1 is SNHLY and CDR2 is FYNNEI in the germline V gene. CDR3 in DNA: TGTGCCAGCAGTGAAGCGGCAGGGGACTATGGCTGCACCTTC. Encoded protein: CASSEAAGDYGCTF.

About this clonotype: It may be a read error: a sequence one base away is much more abundant. The CDR3 spells CASSQGVQGAAQPQHF. CDR3 sequence (DNA): TGCGCCAGCAGCCAAGGGGTACAGGGGGCGGCGCAGCCCCAGCATTTT. V usage is TRBV4-1 and J usage is TRBJ1-5, with 9 positions matching TRBD1. The J segment lost 7 bases and the V segment lost 1 base, leaving 8 bases of the junction unmatched. This CDR3 has 16 amino acids. Germline values: CDR1 MGHRA, CDR2 YSYEKL.

The V gene is TRBV28, the J gene TRBJ1-2, with D possibly matching TRBD1 (5 bases). This CDR3 spans 15 amino acids. Trimming left V 3 bases short and J 4 bases short, with 15 bases between. The germline V gene has CDR1 MDHEN and CDR2 SYDVKM. The CDR3 bases are TGTGCCAGCAGTTTGTATAGAGGGGCCTTCTATGGCTACACCTTC. It yields the protein CASSLYRGAFYGYTF.

This clonotype has at least ten counts. This chain links TRBV4-3 with TRBJ2-7; D gene uncertain. In germline, CDR1 is LGHNA, CDR2 YSLEER. The length of the CDR3 is 13 residues. V was trimmed by 0 bases and J by 4 bases, leaving 7 bases between them. CDR3 DNA sequence: TGCGCCAGCAGCCAAGATATGCGGTACGAGCAGTACTTC. Protein: CASSQDMRYEQYF.

Points on this clonotype: A much larger clone lies one base from this, so it may be a read error. No conserved phenylalanine or tryptophan ends this CDR3, so it is likely a read error. The chain couples TRBV28 to TRBJ2-7; tentatively, D is TRBD1 (6 bases). Looked up from germline, CDR1 is MDHEN and CDR2 is SYDVKM. V lost 7 bases and J lost 0, with 13 bases in between. This CDR3 contains 14 residues. For the CDR3, the DNA is TGTGCCAGCAAAGCCCGGGACAACTCCTACGAGCAGTACCTC. This encodes CASKARDNSYEQYL.

Points on this clonotype: One end of the junction is discordant with germline, which a read error may explain. The rearrangement links TRBV3-1 to TRBJ2-7; D unresolved. The CDR3 extends over 13 amino acids. Per the germline V gene, CDR1 is LGHDT and CDR2 is YNNKEL (reference sequence). The CDR3 DNA reads TGTGCCAGCAGCCTAGACTGGACCTACGAGCAGTGCTTC. It encodes CASSLDWTYEQCF.

In its sample, this clonotype was seen many times. This sequence joins TRBV6-6 and TRBJ2-3; 7 bases fit TRBD2. Germline loops: CDR1 MNHNY, CDR2 SVGAGI (reference sequence). CDR3 length: 14 amino acids. The V segment lost 9 bases and the J segment 4 bases; nucleotides outside the gene matches: 10. The CDR3 loop reads CARKTSCLADTQYF. Written as DNA, the CDR3 is TGTGCCAGAAAGACTAGCTGTCTGGCAGATACGCAGTATTTT.

This clonotype was seen many times. The genes are TRBV30 and TRBJ2-3, with TRBD1 as a possible D gene (5 bases). Germline lookup yields CDR1 GTSNPN and CDR2 SVGIG (reference sequence). V was shortened by 1 base and J by 2 bases, with 7 bases between the two germline ends. There are 13 residues in the CDR3. This chain's CDR3 is CAWSAGNTDTQYF. Here the CDR3 DNA reads TGTGCCTGGAGTGCAGGGAACACAGATACGCAGTATTTT.

The chain links TRBV19 to TRBJ1-5; no definite D call. This CDR3 has 15 residues. The V end lost 0 bases, the J end lost 1 base, and 7 bases lay between the germline ends. Germline CDR1 reads LNHDA; CDR2 reads SQIVND (reference sequence). CDR3 bases: TGTGCCAGTAGTATAGAACATCTAAGCAATCAGCCCCAGCATTTT. Its translation is CASSIEHLSNQPQHF.

This clonotype has ten or more counts. The chain links TRBV7-9 to TRBJ2-7; D remains ambiguous. CDR3 length: 14 amino acids. Trimming removed 1 base from V and 7 bases from J, with 14 bases in between. Per the germline V gene, CDR1 is SEHNR and CDR2 is FQNEAQ (reference sequence). DNA for the CDR3: TGTGCCAGCAGCTTAGGCTTAGGGCCGGGTGAGCAGTACTTC. Residues: CASSLGLGPGEQYF.

The chain uses TRBV7-9 and TRBJ1-4; D is perhaps TRBD1 (5 bases). The ends were cut back, 0 bases at V and 7 bases at J, with 12 bases in the middle. This CDR3 is built from 15 residues. Germline lookup yields CDR1 SEHNR and CDR2 FQNEAQ (reference sequence). For the CDR3, the DNA is TGTGCCAGCAGCTTAGCGGAGGGGAAACGTGAAAAACTGTTTTTT. Protein product: CASSLAEGKREKLFF.

This clonotype was picked up many times. Compared with germline, one end of the junction differs, possibly owing to a read error. The rearrangement uses TRBV6-6 and TRBJ2-6; the match to TRBD1 covers 9 bases. CDR1 and CDR2 (germline): MNHNY, SVGAGI (reference sequence). This CDR3 spans 19 amino acids. The CDR3 DNA reads as TGTGCCAGCACCGCTTTTTCACAGGGGGCCATACCTGGAGCCAACGTCCTGACTTTC. Encoded protein: CASTAFSQGAIPGANVLTF.

This clonotype has more than one count but fewer than ten. The chain employs TRBV19 and TRBJ2-7; 7 bases fit TRBD1. The trim removed 1 base at V and 6 bases at J, leaving 6 bases unmatched. The CDR3 spans 14 residues. Germline values: CDR1 LNHDA, CDR2 SQIVND (reference sequence). The CDR3 sequence: CASSIAFRGSEQYF. The CDR3 DNA is TGTGCCAGTAGTATAGCTTTCAGGGGGAGCGAGCAGTACTTC.

The gene calls are TRBV2 and TRBJ1-6; D is uncertain. Trimming took off 2 bases at V and 0 bases at J, with 8 bases between the two ends. The CDR3 has 16 amino acids. Germline assignment: CDR1 SNHLY and CDR2 FYNNEI. The CDR3 sequence: CASSEIVSSYNSPLHF. The CDR3 region has the DNA TGTGCCAGCAGTGAAATCGTGAGCTCCTATAATTCACCCCTCCACTTT.

Comments on this clonotype: A read error is possible here, since a much larger clone lies one base away. This likely comes from a read error, as the CDR3 has no conserved phenylalanine or tryptophan at its end. This chain joins TRBV25-1 and TRBJ2-4, with a weak D call TRBD2 (6 bases). The length of the CDR3 is 15 residues. Germline V gene data show CDR1 as MGHDK and CDR2 as SYGVNS. The germline V and J ends were trimmed by 1 base and 5 bases, with 12 bases remaining between them. The CDR3 reads CASSEFTGGENIQYS. CDR3 in DNA: TGTGCCAGCAGTGAATTTACAGGCGGGGAAAACATTCAGTACTCC.

This clonotype appeared many times. The CDR3 protein is CASSRLVGETQYF. The CDR3 DNA is TGTGCCAGCAGTAGACTAGTCGGAGAGACCCAGTACTTC. The chain has TRBV11-2 and TRBJ2-5, with D possibly being TRBD2 (6 bases). The germline CDR1 and CDR2 sequences are SGHAT and FQNNGV. V was trimmed by 6 bases and J by 4 bases, leaving 12 bases between them. This CDR3 region has 13 residues.

This clonotype appeared a few times. The V gene is TRBV6-1, the J gene TRBJ2-5; 11 positions agree with TRBD2. Germline V CDR1 and CDR2: MNHNS, SASEGT. V shed 2 bases, J shed 3 bases, and the junction held 5 bases outside the gene matches. This CDR3 spans 16 amino acids. This CDR3 reads CASSEKPTSGEETQYF. Here the CDR3 DNA reads TGTGCCAGCAGTGAAAAACCGACTAGCGGGGAAGAGACCCAGTACTTC.

The chain has TRBV15 and TRBJ2-6; either TRBD1 or TRBD2 may supply D (5 bases each). The germline gives CDR1 LNHNV, CDR2 YYDKDF (reference sequence). Trimming cost V 5 bases and J 0 bases, with 14 bases left between them. CDR3 length: 17 amino acids. The CDR3 loop is CATSRGRTVSGANVLTF. The CDR3 nucleotides read TGTGCCACCAGCCGGGGACGGACGGTCTCTGGGGCCAACGTCCTGACTTTC.

This clonotype turned up a few times. The V and J genes are TRBV6-2 or TRBV6-3 and TRBJ2-7; D may match TRBD1 or TRBD2 (5 bases each). Trimming pared 7 bases from V and 4 bases from J, leaving 14 bases between. This CDR3 is 13 amino acids long. From germline, CDR1 is MNHEY and CDR2 SVGEGT. CDR3 loop: CASTSGRQYEQYF. The CDR3 DNA is TGTGCCAGCACCTCGGGGCGCCAATACGAGCAGTACTTC.

Many counts were recorded for this clonotype. In nucleotides, the CDR3 is TGTGCCAGCAGTTCCGGAGACGATTACACCGGGGAGCTGTTTTTT. Translated, it gives CASSSGDDYTGELFF. V gene TRBV2 combines with J gene TRBJ2-2; no definite D call. The V and J ends lost 5 bases and 3 bases respectively, with 13 bases between them. In germline, CDR1 is SNHLY, CDR2 FYNNEI. The CDR3 has 15 amino acids.

In this sample, this clonotype turned up many times. This chain links TRBV12-3 or TRBV12-4 with TRBJ2-3; 10 bases align to TRBD2. V dropped 3 bases and J dropped 2; count of bases not matched to a gene: 2. CDR3 size: 15 residues. The CDR3 nucleotides are TGTGCCAGCAGTTTGAGCGGGAGGGCCACAGATACGCAGTATTTT. Translating it yields CASSLSGRATDTQYF.